The 30 T cell receptor beta chains presented below share a single source sample, sequenced in a study of control samples from healthy donors and cancer patients. Only in-frame clones appear in the TCRdb table, and some are missing; sequencing was by immunoSEQ multiplex PCR. The sample has about 14,000 clones, about 76% seen once. The sequenced sample was formalin-fixed, paraffin-embedded tissue. The receptors shown here come from a male donor with melanoma.

This chain joins TRBV5-1 and TRBJ1-2, with D possibly TRBD1 on 6 matching bases. The CDR3 runs 16 residues. The ends were cut back, 2 bases at V and 6 bases at J, with 20 bases in the middle. Germline CDR1 reads SGHRS; CDR2 reads YFSETQ. The CDR3 DNA is TGCGCCAGCAGCTTATTTAGCGGGGGCGTAGGGAATGGCTACACCTTC. As protein: CASSLFSGGVGNGYTF.

The gene calls are TRBV3-1 (or the pseudogene TRBV3-2) and TRBJ2-2; weak D call: TRBD2 (5 bases). Germline CDR1 is LGHDT and CDR2 is YNNKEL (reference sequence). V was pared by 4 bases and J by 4 bases, with 16 bases between. The CDR3 spans 16 residues. DNA of the CDR3: TGTGCCAGCAGCCGCGGAGGAGGCTTCGGCACCGGGGAGCTGTTTTTT. As protein: CASSRGGGFGTGELFF.

V and J are TRBV19 and TRBJ1-5; weak D call: TRBD1 (6 bases). Trimming took off 6 bases at V and 0 bases at J, with 15 bases between the two ends. This CDR3 has 16 residues. Germline CDR1 and CDR2: LNHDA and SQIVND (reference sequence). CDR3 region: CASSPRTAYSNQPQHF. The CDR3 bases are TGTGCCAGTAGCCCGCGGACAGCCTATAGCAATCAGCCCCAGCATTTT. Full variable domain (outside the CDR3, taken from reference TRBV19 and TRBJ1-5): DGGITQSPKYLFRKEGQNVTLSCEQNLNHDAMYWYRQDPGQGLRLIYYSQIVNDFQKGDIAEGYSVSREKKESFPLTVTSAQKNPTAFYLCASSPRTAYSNQPQHFGDGTRLSIL.

The chain carries TRBV19 and TRBJ2-7, with 9 nucleotides matching TRBD1. The junction had 5 bases not matched to a gene; V was cut back by 1 base and J by 7 bases. This CDR3 region has 14 residues. Germline CDR1 and CDR2: LNHDA and SQIVND (reference sequence). The CDR3 DNA reads TGTGCCAGTAGTATAGCCTCCGGGACAGGGGAGCAGTACTTC. It yields the protein CASSIASGTGEQYF.

This clone showed up just a few times. Other DNA sequences in this specimen translate into the identical CDR3. The chain recombines TRBV9 with TRBJ2-7; D might be TRBD1 or TRBD2, each matching 5 bases. The germline V gene has CDR1 SGDLS and CDR2 YYNGEE. V lost 7 bases and J lost 6, with 20 bases in between. CDR3 length equals 14 residues. As DNA, the CDR3 is TGTGCCAGCGGAGTGGGACCGCCGCGTGGCGAGCAGTACTTC. Encoded protein: CASGVGPPRGEQYF.

V usage is TRBV29-1 and J usage is TRBJ1-4; D is perhaps TRBD1 (6 bases). Between the trimmed V and J ends, which lost 5 bases and 5 bases, there was a span of 12 bases. This CDR3 region has 13 residues. CDR1 is SQVTM and CDR2 is ANQGSEA in the germline V gene. The CDR3 region has the DNA TGCAGCGTTCCCGGGGACACGAATGAAAAACTGTTTTTT. Translation: CSVPGDTNEKLFF.

V gene TRBV5-1 combines with J gene TRBJ1-2, with TRBD1 identical over 7 bases. V trimming: 4 bases; J trimming: 8 bases; junction bases outside the gene matches: 11. Germline V lookup: CDR1 SGHRS, CDR2 YFSETQ. The CDR3 runs to 14 residues. The DNA for the CDR3 is TGCGCCAGCAGCCCTCAGGGGGAAATGTGGGGCTACACCTTC. Encoded protein: CASSPQGEMWGYTF.

CDR3 DNA: TGTGCCAGCAGGGAGGGGGCGGGGAATGAAAAACTGTTTTTT. As protein: CASREGAGNEKLFF. V usage is TRBV6-6 and J usage is TRBJ1-4; the match to TRBD1 covers 7 bases. CDR3 length equals 14 residues. Trimming cost V 6 bases and J 5 bases; bases outside gene matches: 6. Per the germline V gene, CDR1 is MNHNY and CDR2 is SVGAGI (reference sequence).

The chain recombines TRBV13 with TRBJ2-5, with D perhaps matching TRBD2 (6 bases). Germline-derived CDR1 and CDR2 are PRHDT and FYEKMQ (reference sequence). The V and J ends lost 5 bases and 4 bases respectively, with 14 bases between them. The CDR3 totals 14 residues. The CDR3 reads CASSARGAGETQYF. The CDR3 DNA sequence: TGTGCCAGCAGCGCCCGCGGGGCAGGAGAGACCCAGTACTTC. Full variable domain (remainder filled in from reference TRBV13 and TRBJ2-5): AAGVIQSPRHLIKEKRETATLKCYPIPRHDTVYWYQQGPGQDPQFLISFYEKMQSDKGSIPDRFSAQQFSDYHSELNMSSLELGDSALYFCASSARGAGETQYFGPGTRLLVL.

V is TRBV7-2 and J is TRBJ2-2; 7 bases match TRBD1. The CDR3 loop spans 17 amino acids. The J segment lost 5 bases and the V segment lost 3 bases, leaving 12 bases of the junction unmatched. Germline values: CDR1 SGHTA, CDR2 FQGNSA. CDR3 sequence: CASSFLGGVSRTGELFF. The CDR3 DNA sequence: TGTGCCAGCAGCTTTTTAGGGGGCGTTAGTAGGACCGGGGAGCTGTTTTTT.

V is TRBV19 and J is TRBJ2-3, with 7 nucleotides matching TRBD2. The J segment lost 6 bases and the V segment lost 3 bases, leaving 9 bases of the junction unmatched. In germline, CDR1 is LNHDA, CDR2 SQIVND (reference sequence). There are 15 residues in the CDR3. The CDR3 DNA reads as TGTGCCAGTAGTATCCGGAAGGGGAGGGTGGATACGCAGTATTTT. Encoded protein: CASSIRKGRVDTQYF.

This clone was seen once. V is TRBV5-1 and J is TRBJ2-5; TRBD1 aligns across 7 bases. The CDR3 totals 15 residues. Losses at the gene ends were 4 bases for V and 5 bases for J; bases not matched to a gene: 11. From germline, CDR1 is SGHRS and CDR2 YFSETQ. The CDR3 DNA reads as TGCGCCAGCAGCCCCCACACAGGGGATGGGGAGACCCAGTACTTC. Translation gives CASSPHTGDGETQYF.

This chain links TRBV30 with TRBJ1-1; 7 bases map to TRBD1. V gave up 5 bases and J gave up 4 bases; unmatched junction bases: 7. This CDR3 has 13 residues. The germline CDR1 and CDR2 sequences are GTSNPN and SVGIG (reference sequence). CDR3: CAWGKGQRTEAFF. DNA for the CDR3: TGTGCCTGGGGGAAGGGACAGCGCACTGAAGCTTTCTTT. Full variable domain (missing parts from reference TRBV30 and TRBJ1-1): SQTIHQWPATLVQPVGSPLSLECTVEGTSNPNLYWYRQAAGRGLQLLFYSVGIGQISSEVPQNLSASRPQDRQFILSSKKLLLSDSGFYLCAWGKGQRTEAFFGQGTRLTVV.

The CDR3 loop reads CASSYEVGSEQFF. CDR3 sequence (DNA): TGTGCCAGCAGTTACGAGGTTGGTAGTGAGCAGTTCTTC. This sequence joins TRBV6-6 and TRBJ2-1; the D is unclear. The V gene's germline CDR1 is MNHNY and CDR2 SVGAGI (reference sequence). V was shortened by 2 bases and J by 9 bases, with 11 bases between the two germline ends. This CDR3 contains 13 residues.

This sequence joins TRBV19 and TRBJ1-2; D unclear. The CDR3 loop spans 14 amino acids. V was cut by 3 bases and J by 6 bases, with 14 bases left in between. Per germline, CDR1 LNHDA and CDR2 SQIVND (reference sequence). CDR3 residues: CASSISGIEHGYTF. CDR3 sequence (DNA): TGTGCCAGTAGTATCTCCGGGATAGAACATGGCTACACCTTC.

In its sample, this clone ranks as medium-sized. The genes are TRBV4-2 and TRBJ1-6, with 7 bases aligning to TRBD1. The CDR3 runs to 13 residues. With 5 bases clipped from V and 10 bases from J, the junction kept 5 bases outside the gene matches. CDR1 is LGHNA, CDR2 YNFKEQ, per germline. CDR3 region: CASSGTEQSPLHF. CDR3 nucleotides: TGTGCCAGCAGCGGGACAGAACAGTCACCCCTCCACTTT.

This chain connects TRBV3-1 (or the pseudogene TRBV3-2) to TRBJ1-3; D is unresolved. V shed 1 base and J shed 4 bases, with 8 bases lying between them. Looked up from germline, CDR1 is LGHDT and CDR2 is YNNKEL (reference sequence). The CDR3 totals 14 residues. The DNA of the CDR3 is TGTGCCAGCAGCCAAGGAATAGGGGGAAACACCATATATTTT. This gives the protein CASSQGIGGNTIYF.

The chain carries TRBV4-2 and TRBJ2-1; D possibly corresponds to TRBD2 (6 bases). Germline assignment: CDR1 LGHNA and CDR2 YNFKEQ. The V end was cut by 0 bases, the J end by 8 bases, with 11 bases between. The CDR3 contains 14 residues. This chain's CDR3 is CASSQDLARDEQFF. As DNA, the CDR3 is TGTGCCAGCAGCCAAGACCTAGCGAGGGATGAGCAGTTCTTC.

The gene calls are TRBV4-2 and TRBJ2-1; 7 nucleotides match TRBD2. There are 16 residues in the CDR3. Germline values: CDR1 LGHNA, CDR2 YNFKEQ. V was clipped by 1 base and J by 2 bases; unmatched bases: 5. The CDR3 sequence is CASSQAERGAYNEQFF. The CDR3 DNA reads TGTGCCAGCAGCCAAGCTGAACGGGGGGCCTACAATGAGCAGTTCTTC.

The rearrangement links TRBV27 to TRBJ1-2; tentatively, D is TRBD1 (5 bases). V was clipped by 3 bases and J by 10 bases, with 18 bases between them. Germline CDR1 and CDR2: MNHEY and SMNVEV (reference sequence). This CDR3 region has 14 residues. CDR3 coding DNA: TGTGCCAGCAGTTTTAGCCAGGGTTCTCCCTACTACACCTTC. It codes for CASSFSQGSPYYTF.

This clone has a single count. V and J are TRBV4-1 and TRBJ2-7; D unclear. Trimming cost V 1 base and J 4 bases, with 14 bases left between them. Germline CDR1 is MGHRA and CDR2 is YSYEKL. The CDR3 contains 15 residues. The CDR3 coding sequence is TGCGCCAGCAGCCAAGCTTTTGCAGTACAGTACGAGCAGTACTTC. This gives the protein CASSQAFAVQYEQYF.

The chain employs TRBV9 and TRBJ2-2; D gene ambiguous. Germline lookup yields CDR1 SGDLS and CDR2 YYNGEE. CDR3 size: 14 residues. The V gene lost 3 bases and the J gene lost 7 bases, with 13 bases spanning the gap. The chain's CDR3 is CASSAVNWGGELFF. The CDR3 nucleotides read TGTGCCAGCAGCGCGGTAAACTGGGGCGGGGAGCTGTTTTTT.

V and J are TRBV6-5 and TRBJ1-3; D is ambiguous. Germline-derived CDR1 and CDR2 are MNHEY and SVGAGI. This CDR3 is 14 amino acids long. The germline V and J ends were trimmed by 1 base and 1 base, with 5 bases remaining between them. Written as DNA, the CDR3 is TGTGCCAGCAGTTACTTTGGATCTGGAAACACCATATATTTT. Residues: CASSYFGSGNTIYF.

Only one count was recorded for this clone. The chain has TRBV28 and TRBJ2-7, with no clear D. This CDR3 spans 11 amino acids. Deletions cut 8 bases from V and 0 bases from J, with 5 bases between. Germline CDR1 reads MDHEN; CDR2 reads SYDVKM. In DNA form, the CDR3 reads TGTGCCAGCTGGGACTCCTACGAGCAGTACTTC. Amino acid sequence: CASWDSYEQYF. Combining the CDR3 with reference TRBV28 and TRBJ2-7 gives the whole variable domain DVKVTQSSRYLVKRTGEKVFLECVQDMDHENMFWYRQDPGLGLRLIYFSYDVKMKEKGDIPEGYSVSREKKERFSLILESASTNQTSMYLCASWDSYEQYFGPGTRLTVT.

DNA of the CDR3: TGTGCCAGTAGTAGAGCGGGACAGAACACTGAAGCTTTCTTT. It codes for CASSRAGQNTEAFF. J is TRBJ1-1 and V is TRBV19, with D perhaps matching TRBD1 (6 bases). Germline V gene data show CDR1 as LNHDA and CDR2 as SQIVND (reference sequence). Trimming pared 4 bases from V and 1 base from J, leaving 10 bases between. The CDR3 extends over 14 amino acids.

The chain has TRBV6-2 or TRBV6-3 and TRBJ2-7; TRBD1 is a possible D gene (6 bases). Germline-derived CDR1 and CDR2 are MNHEY and SVGEGT. This CDR3 comprises 14 residues. V shed 4 bases and J shed 2 bases, with 12 bases lying between them. The CDR3 sequence: CASSWSRGPYEQYF. The CDR3 bases are TGTGCCAGCAGTTGGAGCAGGGGACCCTACGAGCAGTACTTC.

The V call is TRBV29-1, the J call TRBJ2-5, with TRBD2 identical over 11 bases. The CDR3 covers 12 residues. J was trimmed by 4 bases and V by 8 bases; bases with no gene match: 3. Germline V lookup: CDR1 SQVTM, CDR2 ANQGSEA. CDR3 DNA sequence: TGCAGCCATAGCGGGGGGGCAGAGACCCAGTACTTC. The encoded protein is CSHSGGAETQYF.

The rearrangement uses TRBV4-3 and TRBJ2-5; tentatively, D is TRBD2 (6 bases). Germline V gene lookup returns CDR1 LGHNA and CDR2 YSLEER. This CDR3 is 16 amino acids long. The germline V and J ends were trimmed by 1 base and 1 base, with 13 bases remaining between them. This CDR3 reads CASSQGLAGFQETQYF. The DNA of the CDR3 is TGCGCCAGCAGCCAAGGGTTGGCGGGGTTCCAAGAGACCCAGTACTTC.

V and J are TRBV18 and TRBJ2-7, with D maybe TRBD1 (6 bases). This CDR3 comprises 13 residues. Between the trimmed V and J ends, which lost 5 bases and 6 bases, there was a span of 14 bases. Germline V gene sequence: CDR1 KGHSH, CDR2 LQKENI. CDR3 nucleotides: TGTGCCAGCTCAGCCACAGGGTCCCTCGAGCAGTACTTC. Amino acid sequence: CASSATGSLEQYF.

V and J are TRBV24-1 and TRBJ1-1, with 8 bases lining up with TRBD1. The CDR3 consists of 16 residues. V shed 5 bases, J shed 2 bases, and the junction held 9 bases outside the gene matches. The V gene's germline CDR1 is KGHDR and CDR2 SFDVKD. This CDR3 reads CATSASRQGANTEAFF. CDR3 coding DNA: TGTGCCACCAGTGCTTCAAGGCAGGGGGCCAACACTGAAGCTTTCTTT.